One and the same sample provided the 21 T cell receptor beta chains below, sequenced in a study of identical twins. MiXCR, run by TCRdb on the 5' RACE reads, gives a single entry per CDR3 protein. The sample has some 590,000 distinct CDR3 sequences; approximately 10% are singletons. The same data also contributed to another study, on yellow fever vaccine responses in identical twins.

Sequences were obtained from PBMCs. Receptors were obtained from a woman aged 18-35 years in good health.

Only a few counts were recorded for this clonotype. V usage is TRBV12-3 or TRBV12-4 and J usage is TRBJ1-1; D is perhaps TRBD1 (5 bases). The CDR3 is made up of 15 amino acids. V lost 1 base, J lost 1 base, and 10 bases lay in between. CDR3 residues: CASSLGSGRNTEAFF. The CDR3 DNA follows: TGTGCCAGCAGTTTAGGGTCAGGGAGGAACACTGAAGCTTTCTTT.

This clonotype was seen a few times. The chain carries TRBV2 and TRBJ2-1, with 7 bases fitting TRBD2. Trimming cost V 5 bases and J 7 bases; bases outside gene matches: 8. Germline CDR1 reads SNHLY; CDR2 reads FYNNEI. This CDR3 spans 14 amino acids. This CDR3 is CASSPTSKGNEQFF. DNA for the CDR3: TGTGCCAGCAGTCCGACTAGCAAGGGGAATGAGCAGTTCTTC.

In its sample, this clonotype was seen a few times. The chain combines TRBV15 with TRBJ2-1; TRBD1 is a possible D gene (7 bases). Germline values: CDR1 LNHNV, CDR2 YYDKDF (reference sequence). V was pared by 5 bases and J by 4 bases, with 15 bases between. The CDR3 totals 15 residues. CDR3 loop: CATSSRGAGYNEQFF. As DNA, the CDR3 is TGTGCCACCAGCTCCAGGGGGGCAGGGTACAATGAGCAGTTCTTC. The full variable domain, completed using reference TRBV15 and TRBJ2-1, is DAMVIQNPRYQVTQFGKPVTLSCSQTLNHNVMYWYQQKSSQAPKLLFHYYDKDFNNEADTPDNFQSRRPNTSFCFLDIRSPGLGDTAMYLCATSSRGAGYNEQFFGPGTRLTVL.

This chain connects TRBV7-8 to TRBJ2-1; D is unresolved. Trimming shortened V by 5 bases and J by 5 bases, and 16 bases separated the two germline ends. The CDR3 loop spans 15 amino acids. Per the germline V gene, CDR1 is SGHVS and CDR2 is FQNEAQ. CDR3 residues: CASSPPWAPNNEQFF. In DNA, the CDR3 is TGTGCCAGCAGCCCCCCTTGGGCCCCTAACAATGAGCAGTTCTTC.

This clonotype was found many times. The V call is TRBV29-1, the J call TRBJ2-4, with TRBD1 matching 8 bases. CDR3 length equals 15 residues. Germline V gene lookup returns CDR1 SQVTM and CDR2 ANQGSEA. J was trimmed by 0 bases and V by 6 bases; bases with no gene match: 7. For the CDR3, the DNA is TGCAGCGTCGCGCAGGGGGCGCAAGCCAAAAACATTCAGTACTTC. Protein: CSVAQGAQAKNIQYF.

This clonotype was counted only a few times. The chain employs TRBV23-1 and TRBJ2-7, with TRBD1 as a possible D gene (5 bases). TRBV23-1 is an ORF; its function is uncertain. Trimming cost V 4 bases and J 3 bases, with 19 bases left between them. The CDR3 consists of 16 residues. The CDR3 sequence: CASSLDNDSDIYEQYF. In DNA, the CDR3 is TGCGCCAGCAGTCTGGACAATGACTCCGACATCTACGAGCAGTACTTC.

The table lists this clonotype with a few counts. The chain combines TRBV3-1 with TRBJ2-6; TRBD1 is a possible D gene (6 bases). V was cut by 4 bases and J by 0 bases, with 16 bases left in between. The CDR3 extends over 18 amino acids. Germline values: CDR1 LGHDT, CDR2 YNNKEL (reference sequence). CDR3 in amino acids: CASSPSPTGNSGANVLTF. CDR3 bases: TGTGCCAGCAGCCCGTCCCCCACAGGGAACTCTGGGGCCAACGTCCTGACTTTC.

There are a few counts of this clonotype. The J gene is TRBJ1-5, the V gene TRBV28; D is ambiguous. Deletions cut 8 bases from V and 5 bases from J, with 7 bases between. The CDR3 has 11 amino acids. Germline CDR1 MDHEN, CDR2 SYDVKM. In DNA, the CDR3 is TGTGCCAGCGGGGTGGATCAGCCCCAGCATTTT. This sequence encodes CASGVDQPQHF.

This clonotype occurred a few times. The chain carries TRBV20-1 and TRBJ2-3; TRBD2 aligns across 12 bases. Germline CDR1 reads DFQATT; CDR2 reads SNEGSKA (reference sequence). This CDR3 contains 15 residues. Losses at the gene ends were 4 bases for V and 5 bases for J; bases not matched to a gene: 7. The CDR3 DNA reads TGCAGTGCTACTCGACTAGCGGGGGTGATAGATACGCAGTATTTT. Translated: CSATRLAGVIDTQYF.

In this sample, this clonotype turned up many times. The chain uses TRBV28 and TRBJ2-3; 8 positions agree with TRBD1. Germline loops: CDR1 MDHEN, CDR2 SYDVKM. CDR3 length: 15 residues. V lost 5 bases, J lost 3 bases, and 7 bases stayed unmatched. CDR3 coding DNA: TGTGCCAGCAGTGCCGGGACAGGACCTACAGATACGCAGTATTTT. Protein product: CASSAGTGPTDTQYF.

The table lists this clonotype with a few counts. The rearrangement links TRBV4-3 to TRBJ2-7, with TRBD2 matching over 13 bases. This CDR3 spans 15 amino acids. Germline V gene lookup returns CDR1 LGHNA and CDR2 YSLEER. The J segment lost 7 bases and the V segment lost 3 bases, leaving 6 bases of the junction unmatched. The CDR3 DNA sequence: TGCGCCAGCAGCCAGGAACTAGCGGGAGGGGGTGAGCAGTACTTC. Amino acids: CASSQELAGGGEQYF.

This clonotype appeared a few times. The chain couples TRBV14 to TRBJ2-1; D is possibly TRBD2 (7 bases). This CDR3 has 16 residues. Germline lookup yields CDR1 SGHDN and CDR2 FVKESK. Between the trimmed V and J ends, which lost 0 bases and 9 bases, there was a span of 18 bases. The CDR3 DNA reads TGTGCCAGCAGCCAAGACTTCTATGAGGGGGGGCTTGAGCAGTTCTTC. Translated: CASSQDFYEGGLEQFF.

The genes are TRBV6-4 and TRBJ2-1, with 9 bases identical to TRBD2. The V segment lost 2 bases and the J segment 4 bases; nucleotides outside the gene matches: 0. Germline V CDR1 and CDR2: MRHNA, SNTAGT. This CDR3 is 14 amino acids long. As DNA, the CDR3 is TGTGCCAGCAGTGACGCGGGAGGGTACAATGAGCAGTTCTTC. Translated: CASSDAGGYNEQFF.

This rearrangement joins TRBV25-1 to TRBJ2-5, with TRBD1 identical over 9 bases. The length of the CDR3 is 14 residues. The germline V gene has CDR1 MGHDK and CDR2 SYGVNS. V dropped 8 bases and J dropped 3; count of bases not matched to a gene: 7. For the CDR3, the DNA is TGTGCCAGCGCAACAGGGGGCCTTAAAGAGACCCAGTACTTC. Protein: CASATGGLKETQYF.

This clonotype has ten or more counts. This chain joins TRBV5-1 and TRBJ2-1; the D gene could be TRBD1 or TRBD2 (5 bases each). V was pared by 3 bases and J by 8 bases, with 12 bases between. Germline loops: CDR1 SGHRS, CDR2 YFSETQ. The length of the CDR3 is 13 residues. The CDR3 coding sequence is TGCGCCAGCAGCTCAGTACTAGGGGATGAGCAGTTCTTC. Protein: CASSSVLGDEQFF.

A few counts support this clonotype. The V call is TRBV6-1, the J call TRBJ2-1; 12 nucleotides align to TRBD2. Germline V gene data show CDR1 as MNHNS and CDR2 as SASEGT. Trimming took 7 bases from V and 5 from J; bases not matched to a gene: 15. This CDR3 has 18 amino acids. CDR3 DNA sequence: TGTGCCAGCATGAGACAGGGAGGACTAGCGGGGAGAGACAATGAGCAGTTCTTC. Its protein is CASMRQGGLAGRDNEQFF.

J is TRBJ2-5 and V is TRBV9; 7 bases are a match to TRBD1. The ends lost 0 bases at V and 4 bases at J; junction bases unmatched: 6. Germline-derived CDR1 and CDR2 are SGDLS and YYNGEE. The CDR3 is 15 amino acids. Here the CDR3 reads CASSVGQGSRETQYF. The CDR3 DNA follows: TGTGCCAGCAGCGTAGGACAGGGTAGTAGAGAGACCCAGTACTTC.

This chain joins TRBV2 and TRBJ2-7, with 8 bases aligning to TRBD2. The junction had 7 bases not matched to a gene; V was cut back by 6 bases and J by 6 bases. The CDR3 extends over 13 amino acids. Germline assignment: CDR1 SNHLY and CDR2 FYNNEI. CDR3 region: CASSLGLAPEQYF. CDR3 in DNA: TGTGCCAGCAGCCTAGGACTAGCACCCGAGCAGTACTTC.

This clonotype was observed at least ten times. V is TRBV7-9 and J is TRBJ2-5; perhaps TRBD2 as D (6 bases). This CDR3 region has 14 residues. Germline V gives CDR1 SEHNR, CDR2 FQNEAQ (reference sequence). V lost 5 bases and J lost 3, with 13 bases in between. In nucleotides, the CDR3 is TGTGCCAGCAGCCCGAGGGCGGGGAAAGAGACCCAGTACTTC. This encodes CASSPRAGKETQYF.

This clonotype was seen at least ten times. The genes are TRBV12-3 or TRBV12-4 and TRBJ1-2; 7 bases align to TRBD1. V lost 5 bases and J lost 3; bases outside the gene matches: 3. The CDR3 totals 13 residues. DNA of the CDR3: TGTGCCAGCAGTCCCCAGGGGGACTATGGCTACACCTTC. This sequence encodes CASSPQGDYGYTF.

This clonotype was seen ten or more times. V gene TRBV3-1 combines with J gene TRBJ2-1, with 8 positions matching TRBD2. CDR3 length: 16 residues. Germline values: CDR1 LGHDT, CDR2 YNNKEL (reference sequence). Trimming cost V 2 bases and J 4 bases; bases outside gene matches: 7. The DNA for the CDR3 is TGTGCCAGCAGCCAAACGCTGGCGGGGGGATACAATGAGCAGTTCTTC. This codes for CASSQTLAGGYNEQFF.